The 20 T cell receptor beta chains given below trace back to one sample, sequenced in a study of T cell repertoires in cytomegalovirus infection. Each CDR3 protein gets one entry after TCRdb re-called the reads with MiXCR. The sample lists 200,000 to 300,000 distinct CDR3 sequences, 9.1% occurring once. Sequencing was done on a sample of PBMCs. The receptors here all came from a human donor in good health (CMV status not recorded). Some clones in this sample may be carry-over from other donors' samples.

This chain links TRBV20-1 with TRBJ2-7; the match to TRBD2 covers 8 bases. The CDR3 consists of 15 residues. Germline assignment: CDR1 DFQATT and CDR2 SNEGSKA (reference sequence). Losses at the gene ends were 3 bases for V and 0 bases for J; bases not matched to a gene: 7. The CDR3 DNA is TGCAGTGCTAGCATCGGGGGGGGAAGCTCCTACGAGCAGTACTTC. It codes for CSASIGGGSSYEQYF.

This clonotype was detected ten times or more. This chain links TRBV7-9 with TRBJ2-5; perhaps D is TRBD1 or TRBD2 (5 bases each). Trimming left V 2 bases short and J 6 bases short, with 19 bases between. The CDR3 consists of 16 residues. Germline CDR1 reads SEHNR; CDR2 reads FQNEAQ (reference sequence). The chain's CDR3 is CASSLRLGRDAQTQYF. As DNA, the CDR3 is TGTGCCAGCAGCTTACGGCTGGGCAGGGACGCGCAGACCCAGTACTTC. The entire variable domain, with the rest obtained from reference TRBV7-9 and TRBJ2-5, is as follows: DTGVSQNPRHKITKRGQNVTFRCDPISEHNRLYWYRQTLGQGPEFLTYFQNEAQLEKSRLLSDRFSAERPKGSFSTLEIQRTEQGDSAMYLCASSLRLGRDAQTQYFGPGTRLLVL.

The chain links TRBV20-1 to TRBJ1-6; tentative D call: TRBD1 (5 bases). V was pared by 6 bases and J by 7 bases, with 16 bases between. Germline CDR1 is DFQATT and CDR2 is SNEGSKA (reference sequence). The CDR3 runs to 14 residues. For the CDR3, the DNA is TGCAGTGCAACCCGGGGGGTCTTCAATTCACCCCTCCACTTT. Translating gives CSATRGVFNSPLHF.

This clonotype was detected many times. The DNA for the CDR3 is TGTGCCAGCAGCTTAGTACGGCATACGCAGTATTTT. This gives the protein CASSLVRHTQYF. The chain uses TRBV7-2 and TRBJ2-3; no firm D call. The CDR3 extends over 12 amino acids. Germline CDR1 reads SGHTA; CDR2 reads FQGNSA. V was cut by 1 base and J by 7 bases, with 6 bases left in between.

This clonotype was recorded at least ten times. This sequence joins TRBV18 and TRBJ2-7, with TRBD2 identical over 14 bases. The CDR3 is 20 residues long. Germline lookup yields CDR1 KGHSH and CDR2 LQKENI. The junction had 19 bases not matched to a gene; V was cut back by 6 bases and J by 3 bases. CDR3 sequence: CASSIGVTGTSGGDFYEQYF. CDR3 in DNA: TGTGCCAGCTCTATCGGGGTAACCGGGACTAGCGGGGGAGACTTCTACGAGCAGTACTTC.

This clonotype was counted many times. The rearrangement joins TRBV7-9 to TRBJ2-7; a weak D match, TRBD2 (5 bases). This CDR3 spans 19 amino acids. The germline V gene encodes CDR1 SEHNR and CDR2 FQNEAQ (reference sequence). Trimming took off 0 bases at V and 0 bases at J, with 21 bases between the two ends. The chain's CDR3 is CASSLADLTPGSGSYEQYF. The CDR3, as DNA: TGTGCCAGCAGCTTAGCTGACCTGACGCCGGGGTCGGGCTCCTACGAGCAGTACTTC.

For the CDR3, the DNA is TGTGCCAGCAGTTGGGACCCGGACAGGGGGCTATCCGGGGAGCTGTTTTTT. As protein: CASSWDPDRGLSGELFF. This chain joins TRBV12-3 or TRBV12-4 and TRBJ2-2, with 11 bases identical to TRBD1. With V trimmed by 4 bases and J by 6 bases, 10 bases remained unmatched. This CDR3 has 17 residues.

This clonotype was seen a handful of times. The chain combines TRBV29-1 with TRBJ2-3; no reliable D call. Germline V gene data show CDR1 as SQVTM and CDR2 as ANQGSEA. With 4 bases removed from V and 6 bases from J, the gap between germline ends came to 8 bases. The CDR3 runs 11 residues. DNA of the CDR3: TGCAGCGTTGCTATCTCGGATACGCAGTATTTT. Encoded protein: CSVAISDTQYF.

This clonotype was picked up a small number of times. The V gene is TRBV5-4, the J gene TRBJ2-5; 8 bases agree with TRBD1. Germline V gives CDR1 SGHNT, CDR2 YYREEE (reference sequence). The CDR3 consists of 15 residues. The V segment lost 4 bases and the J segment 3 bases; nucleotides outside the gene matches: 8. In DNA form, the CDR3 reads TGTGCCAGCAGCAAGGGGGACAGGTGGGAAGAGACCCAGTACTTC. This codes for CASSKGDRWEETQYF.

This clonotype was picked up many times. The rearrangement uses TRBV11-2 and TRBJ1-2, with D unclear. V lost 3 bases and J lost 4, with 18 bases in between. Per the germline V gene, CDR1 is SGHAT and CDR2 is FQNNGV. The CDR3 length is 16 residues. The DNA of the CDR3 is TGTGCCAGCAGCTTCGATACAGCCACTCCGTTCTATGGCTACACCTTC. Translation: CASSFDTATPFYGYTF. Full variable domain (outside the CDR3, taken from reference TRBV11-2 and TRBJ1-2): EAGVAQSPRYKIIEKRQSVAFWCNPISGHATLYWYQQILGQGPKLLIQFQNNGVVDDSQLPKDRFSAERLKGVDSTLKIQPAKLEDSAVYLCASSFDTATPFYGYTFGSGTRLTVV.

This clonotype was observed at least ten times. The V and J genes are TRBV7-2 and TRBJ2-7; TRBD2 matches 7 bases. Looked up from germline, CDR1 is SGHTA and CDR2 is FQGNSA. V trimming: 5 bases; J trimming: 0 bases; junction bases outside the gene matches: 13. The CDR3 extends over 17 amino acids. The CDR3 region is CASSRVAGGASSYEQYF. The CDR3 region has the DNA TGTGCCAGCAGCCGGGTAGCGGGCGGGGCGAGCTCCTACGAGCAGTACTTC.

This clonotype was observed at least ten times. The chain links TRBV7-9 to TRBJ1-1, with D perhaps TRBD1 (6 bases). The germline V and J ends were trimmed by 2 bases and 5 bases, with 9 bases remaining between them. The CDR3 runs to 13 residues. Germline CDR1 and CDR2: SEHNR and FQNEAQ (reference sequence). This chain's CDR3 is CASSLYRVTEAFF. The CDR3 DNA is TGTGCCAGCAGCTTATACAGGGTAACTGAAGCTTTCTTT.

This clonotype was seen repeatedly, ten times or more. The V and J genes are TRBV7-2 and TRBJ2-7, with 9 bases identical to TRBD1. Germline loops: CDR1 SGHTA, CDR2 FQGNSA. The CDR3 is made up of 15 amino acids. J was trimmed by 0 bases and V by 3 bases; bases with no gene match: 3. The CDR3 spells CASSFRDRDSYEQYF. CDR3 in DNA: TGTGCCAGCAGCTTCCGGGACAGGGACTCCTACGAGCAGTACTTC. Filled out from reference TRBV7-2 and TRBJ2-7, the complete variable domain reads GAGVSQSPSNKVTEKGKDVELRCDPISGHTALYWYRQSLGQGLEFLIYFQGNSAPDKSGLPSDRFSAERTGGSVSTLTIQRTQQEDSAVYLCASSFRDRDSYEQYFGPGTRLTVT.

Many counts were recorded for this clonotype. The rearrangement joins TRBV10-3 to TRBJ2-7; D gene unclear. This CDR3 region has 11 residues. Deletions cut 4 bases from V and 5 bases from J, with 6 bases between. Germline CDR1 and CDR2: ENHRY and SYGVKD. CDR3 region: CAISVTDEQYF. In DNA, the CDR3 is TGTGCCATCAGTGTGACGGACGAGCAGTACTTC.

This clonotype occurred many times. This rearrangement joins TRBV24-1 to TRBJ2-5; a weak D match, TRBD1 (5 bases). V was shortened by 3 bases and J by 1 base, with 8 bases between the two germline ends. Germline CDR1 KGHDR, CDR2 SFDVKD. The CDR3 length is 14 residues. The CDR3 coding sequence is TGTGCCACCAGTGATCGCAGGGTCCAAGAGACCCAGTACTTC. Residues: CATSDRRVQETQYF.

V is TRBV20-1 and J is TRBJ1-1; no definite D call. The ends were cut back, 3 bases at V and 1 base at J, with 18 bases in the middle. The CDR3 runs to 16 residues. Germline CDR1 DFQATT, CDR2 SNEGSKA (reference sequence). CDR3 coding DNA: TGCAGTGCTAGGAAGGCGGCGGGAGGGTGGAACACTGAAGCTTTCTTT. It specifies CSARKAAGGWNTEAFF.

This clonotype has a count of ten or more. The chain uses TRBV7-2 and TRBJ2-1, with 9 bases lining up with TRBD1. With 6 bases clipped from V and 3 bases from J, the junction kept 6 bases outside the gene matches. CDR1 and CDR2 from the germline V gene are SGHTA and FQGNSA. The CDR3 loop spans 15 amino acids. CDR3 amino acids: CASRPSGQGYNEQFF. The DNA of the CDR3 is TGTGCCAGCAGACCTTCGGGACAGGGCTACAATGAGCAGTTCTTC.

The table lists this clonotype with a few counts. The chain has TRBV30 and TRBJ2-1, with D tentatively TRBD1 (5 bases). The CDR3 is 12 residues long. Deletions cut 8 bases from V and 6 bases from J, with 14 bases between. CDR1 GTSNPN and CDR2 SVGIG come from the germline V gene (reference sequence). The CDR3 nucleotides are TGTGCCGGCTCTAGGCAGGGCAATGAGCAGTTCTTC. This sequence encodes CAGSRQGNEQFF.

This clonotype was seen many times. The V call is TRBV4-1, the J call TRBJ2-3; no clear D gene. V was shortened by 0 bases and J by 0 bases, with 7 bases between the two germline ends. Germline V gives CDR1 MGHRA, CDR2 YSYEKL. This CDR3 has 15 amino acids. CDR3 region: CASSQDAASTDTQYF. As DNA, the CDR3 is TGCGCCAGCAGCCAAGACGCAGCCAGCACAGATACGCAGTATTTT.

The CDR3 reads CSAIWPGTYEQYF. The DNA for the CDR3 is TGCAGTGCTATCTGGCCAGGTACCTACGAGCAGTACTTC. The chain combines TRBV20-1 with TRBJ2-7, with D unresolved. CDR3 length: 13 residues. V was shortened by 4 bases and J by 2 bases, with 12 bases between the two germline ends. Germline V gene lookup returns CDR1 DFQATT and CDR2 SNEGSKA (reference sequence).